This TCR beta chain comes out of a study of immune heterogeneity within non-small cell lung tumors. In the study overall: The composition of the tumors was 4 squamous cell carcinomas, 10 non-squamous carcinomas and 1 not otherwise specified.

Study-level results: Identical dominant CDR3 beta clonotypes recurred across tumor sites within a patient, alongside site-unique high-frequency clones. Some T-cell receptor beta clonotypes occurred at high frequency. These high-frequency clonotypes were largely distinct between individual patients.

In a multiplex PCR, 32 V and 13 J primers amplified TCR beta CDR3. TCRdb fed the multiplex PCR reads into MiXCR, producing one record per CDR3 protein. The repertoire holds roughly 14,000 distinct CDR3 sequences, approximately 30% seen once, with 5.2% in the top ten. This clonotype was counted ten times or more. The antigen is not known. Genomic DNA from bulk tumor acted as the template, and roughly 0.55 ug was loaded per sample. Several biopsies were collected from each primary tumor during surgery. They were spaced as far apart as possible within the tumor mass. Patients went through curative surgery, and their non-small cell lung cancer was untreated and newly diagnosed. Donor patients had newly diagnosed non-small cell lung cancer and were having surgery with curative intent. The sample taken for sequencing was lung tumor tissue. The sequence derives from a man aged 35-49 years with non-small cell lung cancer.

In DNA form, the CDR3 reads TGTGCCTGGAGTGTATGGCAGGAACAACTGTTTTTT. Its protein is CAWSVWQEQLFF. The chain recombines TRBV30 with TRBJ1-4; D uncertain. Per the germline V gene, CDR1 is GTSNPN and CDR2 is SVGIG (reference sequence). V lost 0 bases to trimming and J lost 12 bases, with 11 bases between them. The CDR3 is 12 amino acids.